The clone carrying this TCR beta chain was counted between two and nine times. What it binds is not known. The source of the sample is a study of response to subunit inactivated influenza vaccine. Points from the study as a whole: Each seasonal influenza vaccination, the authors suggested, recruits few new T cells.

TCRdb fed the RT-PCR reads into MiXCR, producing one record per CDR3 protein. The sample lists fewer than 600,000 distinct CDR3 sequences; approximately 7.8% were seen once. The length of the CDR3 is 11 residues. V was pared by 3 bases and J by 8 bases, with 8 bases between. Germline CDR1 is DFQATT and CDR2 is SNEGSKA (reference sequence). This sequence was found in a man in his fifties or sixties who received an inactivated influenza vaccine. The rearrangement links TRBV20-1 to TRBJ2-1, with a weak D call TRBD2 (6 bases). The sequencing here drew on PBMCs from blood, taken less than 30 months after vaccination. The CDR3 reads CSASGGDEQFF. DNA of the CDR3: TGCAGTGCTAGTGGAGGGGATGAGCAGTTCTTC.